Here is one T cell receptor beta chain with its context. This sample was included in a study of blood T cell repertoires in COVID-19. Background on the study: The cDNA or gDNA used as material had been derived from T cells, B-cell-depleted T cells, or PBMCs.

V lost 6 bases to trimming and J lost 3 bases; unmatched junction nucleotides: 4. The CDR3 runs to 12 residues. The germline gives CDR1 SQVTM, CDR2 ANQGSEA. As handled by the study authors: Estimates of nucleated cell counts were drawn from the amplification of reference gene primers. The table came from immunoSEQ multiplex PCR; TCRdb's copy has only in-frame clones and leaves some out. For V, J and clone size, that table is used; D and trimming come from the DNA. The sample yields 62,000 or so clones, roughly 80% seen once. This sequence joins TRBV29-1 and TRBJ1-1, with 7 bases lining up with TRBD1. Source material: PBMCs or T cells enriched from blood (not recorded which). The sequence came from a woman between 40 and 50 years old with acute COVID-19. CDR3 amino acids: CSVLQGDTEAFF. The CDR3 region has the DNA TGCAGCGTACTGCAGGGGGACACTGAAGCTTTCTTT.